This T cell receptor (beta chain) was sequenced during a study of blood T cells in healthy people across ages. A sample-barcoded 5' primer and a J-beta primer mix were used in a second PCR of about 6 to 12 cycles. Via MiXCR, TCRdb re-called the 5' RACE reads, giving one row per CDR3 protein. The sample includes over 700,000 distinct CDR3 sequences, 50% to 65% seen only once; the top ten take 40% to 50%. This clonotype is a singleton in its sample. The sequence derives from a man older than 75 in good health. Sequenced material: blood.

The DNA of the CDR3 is TGTGCCAGCAGCCCAGGGATTTGGGAGACCCAGTACTTC. This encodes CASSPGIWETQYF. The chain is built from TRBV6-1 and TRBJ2-5, with D maybe TRBD1 (5 bases). The CDR3 length is 13 residues. Germline V lookup: CDR1 MNHNS, CDR2 SASEGT. Trimming took 6 bases from V and 5 from J, leaving 13 bases between them.